The T cell receptor (beta chain) under discussion was sequenced for a study of blood T cell repertoires in COVID-19. The wider study: COVID-19 samples, acute and convalescent, were from the United States, Italy and Spain. PBMCs, B-cell-depleted T cells, or T cells provided the cDNA or gDNA that made up the material.

Original processing notes: Cell counts per sample came from amplifying reference gene primers. The method was immunoSEQ multiplex PCR; TCRdb's version includes in-frame clones alone and lacks a portion of them. The V and J calls and clone size are taken from that table; D and trimming were inferred from the DNA. The sample consists of over 70,000 clones, 75% to 85% of them appearing once. Trimming cost V 0 bases and J 7 bases; bases outside gene matches: 3. This CDR3 comprises 14 residues. This clonotype was sampled from a woman of 80 years or more with acute or convalescent COVID-19. This chain links TRBV23-1 with TRBJ2-1, with 7 bases that match TRBD1. TRBV23-1 is placed among ORFs of uncertain function. The sample was peripheral blood. As DNA, the CDR3 is TGCGCCAGCAGTCAATCGAGGGGGCCGAATGAGCAGTTCTTC. This encodes CASSQSRGPNEQFF.